A selection of T cell receptor beta chains follows, all from one sample in a study of regulatory T cells in long-lasting Graves disease. TCRdb processed the multiplex PCR reads anew with MiXCR; each CDR3 protein has one entry. The table lists 500,000 to 800,000 distinct CDR3 sequences, approximately 31% of them singletons, with under 50% in the top ten. Sequences were derived from peripheral blood mononuclear cells (PBMCs), sampled when the disease was refractory, from a patient treated with antithyroid drugs. The receptor source for this set is a female donor with Graves disease. Each CDR3 is given without its conserved first and last residue.

j_call: TRBJ2-6
v_call: TRBV5-1
cdr3_aa: ASSLTGANVLT

j_call: TRBJ2-4
v_call: TRBV6-1
cdr3_aa: ASSPQGWNIQY

j_call: TRBJ2-2
v_call: TRBV19
cdr3_aa: ASNLLVVGQSLAGGPQDTGELF

j_call: TRBJ2-5
v_call: TRBV18
cdr3_aa: ASSGTSGEETQY

j_call: TRBJ2-7
v_call: TRBV5-1
cdr3_aa: ASAKGGQVKTGEQY

j_call: TRBJ2-2
v_call: TRBV12-3/TRBV12-4
cdr3_aa: ASSTDFGKNTGELF

j_call: TRBJ1-4
v_call: TRBV28
cdr3_aa: ASSEPTGPVGKLF

j_call: TRBJ1-2
v_call: TRBV2
cdr3_aa: ASSELRGWDGYT

j_call: TRBJ2-2
v_call: TRBV24-1
cdr3_aa: ATSDSRDGNTGELF

j_call: TRBJ2-7
v_call: TRBV11-3
cdr3_aa: ASSLEAGHSYEQY

j_call: TRBJ1-1
v_call: TRBV28
cdr3_aa: ASSLPRGDTEAF

j_call: TRBJ1-4
v_call: TRBV7-2
cdr3_aa: ASSLTSDRGEKLF

j_call: TRBJ1-1
v_call: TRBV5-1
cdr3_aa: ASSNRTGRTEAF

j_call: TRBJ2-2
v_call: TRBV12-3/TRBV12-4
cdr3_aa: ASSKGGNTGELF

j_call: TRBJ2-7
v_call: TRBV19
cdr3_aa: ASSIAVTPTYEQY

j_call: TRBJ1-1
v_call: TRBV5-4
cdr3_aa: ASSLGTGGAVVEAF

j_call: TRBJ2-5
v_call: TRBV6-2/TRBV6-3
cdr3_aa: ASNQGRETQY

j_call: TRBJ1-1
v_call: TRBV28
cdr3_aa: ASSPGWGQGAAEAF

j_call: TRBJ1-3
v_call: TRBV19
cdr3_aa: ASSPRTPRRSSGNTIY

j_call: TRBJ1-2
v_call: TRBV3-1
cdr3_aa: ASSLTGMSYGYT

j_call: TRBJ2-7
v_call: TRBV12-3/TRBV12-4
cdr3_aa: ASNLGTGDLYEQY

j_call: TRBJ1-1
v_call: TRBV11-2
cdr3_aa: ASSLVAVGDTEAF

j_call: TRBJ1-2
v_call: TRBV15
cdr3_aa: ATGRDGIGATQGYT

j_call: TRBJ1-2
v_call: TRBV6-1
cdr3_aa: ASNGAAMGNNYGYT

j_call: TRBJ2-7
v_call: TRBV13
cdr3_aa: ASSSTKRVSYEQY

j_call: TRBJ1-1
v_call: TRBV5-6
cdr3_aa: ASSLPGGGRDTEAF

j_call: TRBJ2-3
v_call: TRBV2
cdr3_aa: ASGLAGGGTQY

j_call: TRBJ1-4
v_call: TRBV20-1
cdr3_aa: SANQDNEKLF

j_call: TRBJ1-2
v_call: TRBV28
cdr3_aa: ASSSWMSRGAFENYGYT

j_call: TRBJ1-1
v_call: TRBV2
cdr3_aa: ASSAMGMNTEAF

j_call: TRBJ1-2
v_call: TRBV2
cdr3_aa: ASSTNRGWFVT

j_call: TRBJ1-2
v_call: TRBV15
cdr3_aa: ATSRDHTDARDYGYT

j_call: TRBJ2-7
v_call: TRBV2
cdr3_aa: ASSIRDHPYEQY

j_call: TRBJ1-2
v_call: TRBV11-2
cdr3_aa: ASSFLDRGHGYT

j_call: TRBJ2-7
v_call: TRBV20-1
cdr3_aa: SASGKRYEQY

j_call: TRBJ1-5
v_call: TRBV6-1
cdr3_aa: ASSPRQDGTTNQPQH

j_call: TRBJ1-1
v_call: TRBV27
cdr3_aa: ASSLFLRGKGTEAF

j_call: TRBJ2-2
v_call: TRBV7-6
cdr3_aa: ASPRGGPSTGELF

j_call: TRBJ2-7
v_call: TRBV6-1
cdr3_aa: ASTFPGGTSGPFLIYEQY

j_call: TRBJ1-1
v_call: TRBV4-1
cdr3_aa: ASSRGGGQGGTEAF

j_call: TRBJ2-5
v_call: TRBV19
cdr3_aa: ASSMPAGGLETQY

j_call: TRBJ2-2
v_call: TRBV7-2
cdr3_aa: ASSPTKGIAGELF

j_call: TRBJ1-6
v_call: TRBV27
cdr3_aa: ASSLSRGNSYNSPLH

j_call: TRBJ1-2
v_call: TRBV6-1
cdr3_aa: ASSEAPGANYGYT

j_call: TRBJ2-1
v_call: TRBV5-6
cdr3_aa: ASSFLAGSSQF